Below, 9 T cell receptor beta chains from the same sample are listed, as sequenced in a study of cytomegalovirus exposure and HLA in healthy donors. The protocol was immunoSEQ multiplex PCR, while the TCRdb copy is restricted to in-frame clones and leaves out a portion. Of 200,000 to 250,000 clones listed, around nine tenths are singletons. Sequencing was done on a sample of PBMCs. The receptors derive from a man aged 18 to 29 in good health and CMV-seronegative.

This clone was observed once. This chain uses TRBV27 with TRBJ2-1; 8 bases line up with TRBD1. V trimming: 7 bases; J trimming: 5 bases; junction bases outside the gene matches: 10. The CDR3 length is 15 residues. Germline V CDR1 and CDR2: MNHEY, SMNVEV (reference sequence). DNA for the CDR3: TGTGCCAGCAACTACGCAGGGGGCGAGAACAATGAGCAGTTCTTC. This gives the protein CASNYAGGENNEQFF.

The J gene is TRBJ2-7, the V gene TRBV7-9; tentatively, D is TRBD1 (6 bases). Trimming removed 6 bases at V and 6 bases at J, with 9 bases between. Germline values: CDR1 SEHNR, CDR2 FQNEAQ (reference sequence). The CDR3 sequence is 11 residues long. CDR3 in amino acids: CASSRGGEQYF. The DNA for the CDR3 is TGTGCCAGCAGTCGAGGGGGCGAGCAGTACTTC.

The rearrangement uses TRBV2 and TRBJ1-1, with D uncertain. This CDR3 has 13 residues. Trimming removed 7 bases at V and 0 bases at J, with 9 bases between. Per the germline V gene, CDR1 is SNHLY and CDR2 is FYNNEI. The CDR3 nucleotides are TGTGCCAGCACCGACTCGCTGAACACTGAAGCTTTCTTT. Protein product: CASTDSLNTEAFF.

This clone has just a few counts. The chain carries TRBV27 and TRBJ2-2; D is undetermined. The V gene's germline CDR1 is MNHEY and CDR2 SMNVEV (reference sequence). CDR3 length equals 13 residues. The ends were cut back, 5 bases at V and 0 bases at J, with 4 bases in the middle. For the CDR3, the DNA is TGTGCCAGCAGTATCACGAACACCGGGGAGCTGTTTTTT. This encodes CASSITNTGELFF.

This rearrangement joins TRBV14 to TRBJ1-6; 11 nucleotides align to TRBD1. The CDR3 runs to 16 residues. The germline V gene encodes CDR1 SGHDN and CDR2 FVKESK. V gave up 4 bases and J gave up 7 bases; unmatched junction bases: 6. CDR3 nucleotides: TGTGCCAGCAGCCTGTGGACAGGGGGCGAGAATTCACCCCTCCACTTT. This sequence encodes CASSLWTGGENSPLHF.

The chain employs TRBV2 and TRBJ2-2, with D tentatively TRBD2 (6 bases). V was shortened by 6 bases and J by 6 bases, with 11 bases between the two germline ends. CDR3 size: 13 residues. CDR1 is SNHLY and CDR2 is FYNNEI in the germline V gene. This CDR3 reads CASRPSAAGELFF. For the CDR3, the DNA is TGTGCCAGCAGACCTAGCGCAGCCGGGGAGCTGTTTTTT.

The chain uses TRBV2 and TRBJ2-3, with 12 bases aligning to TRBD2. The CDR3 spans 18 residues. CDR1 and CDR2 from the germline V gene are SNHLY and FYNNEI. Unmatched junction bases numbered 16, after V lost 8 bases and J lost 4 bases. The chain's CDR3 is CASHRGLAGQRGPDTQYF. The CDR3, as DNA: TGTGCCAGCCACCGGGGACTAGCGGGTCAGCGGGGCCCAGATACGCAGTATTTT.

The chain carries TRBV10-2 and TRBJ2-7; a weak D match, TRBD2 (6 bases). V lost 0 bases, J lost 3 bases, and 15 bases lay in between. Germline CDR1 is WSHSY and CDR2 is SAAADI. The CDR3 has 16 amino acids. The chain's CDR3 is CASSESEGGSYYEQYF. In DNA, the CDR3 is TGCGCCAGCAGTGAGTCGGAGGGTGGCAGTTACTACGAGCAGTACTTC.

V is TRBV19 and J is TRBJ1-2, with unresolved D. Looked up from germline, CDR1 is LNHDA and CDR2 is SQIVND (reference sequence). V was pared by 7 bases and J by 8 bases, with 14 bases between. This CDR3 is 12 amino acids long. The CDR3 DNA reads TGTGCCAGTACCCCTTATTCGGGGGGCTACACCTTC. Translated, it gives CASTPYSGGYTF.